Sequencing of this T cell receptor beta chain was carried out in a study of Graves' ophthalmopathy and Graves' hyperthyroidism. Study at large: Peripheral blood (taken before any treatment) was collected at initial diagnosis. General study results and limits: Sensitivity reached roughly 90% and specificity roughly 82% for a 13-signature model separating ophthalmopathy from stable hyperthyroidism.

V shed 2 bases and J shed 5 bases, with 14 bases lying between them. The CDR3 extends over 15 amino acids. Germline-derived CDR1 and CDR2 are KGHDR and SFDVKD. On this clonotype: Its antigen is unidentified.

Moderate-to-severe activity, CAS ≥3, NOSPECS ≥4 and a duration under 3 months were seen in donors with ophthalmopathy. The PBMCs used were ones drawn from approximately 10 ml of fresh peripheral blood. CDR3 regions of TCR beta were amplified from RNA transcripts. Second-round multiplex PCR came after a first-round RT-PCR that employed HTBI primers. TCRdb fed the multiplex PCR reads into MiXCR, producing one record per CDR3 protein. The sample consists of 200,000 to 250,000 distinct CDR3 sequences, around a fifth of them appearing once. The sequence came from a woman between 50 and 59 years old with Graves' ophthalmopathy. This sequence joins TRBV24-1 and TRBJ2-5, with D hard to call. Sequenced: peripheral blood. CDR3 loop: CATSDYGLGMETQYF. The CDR3 region has the DNA TGTGCCACCAGTGATTATGGGCTGGGTATGGAGACCCAGTACTTC.